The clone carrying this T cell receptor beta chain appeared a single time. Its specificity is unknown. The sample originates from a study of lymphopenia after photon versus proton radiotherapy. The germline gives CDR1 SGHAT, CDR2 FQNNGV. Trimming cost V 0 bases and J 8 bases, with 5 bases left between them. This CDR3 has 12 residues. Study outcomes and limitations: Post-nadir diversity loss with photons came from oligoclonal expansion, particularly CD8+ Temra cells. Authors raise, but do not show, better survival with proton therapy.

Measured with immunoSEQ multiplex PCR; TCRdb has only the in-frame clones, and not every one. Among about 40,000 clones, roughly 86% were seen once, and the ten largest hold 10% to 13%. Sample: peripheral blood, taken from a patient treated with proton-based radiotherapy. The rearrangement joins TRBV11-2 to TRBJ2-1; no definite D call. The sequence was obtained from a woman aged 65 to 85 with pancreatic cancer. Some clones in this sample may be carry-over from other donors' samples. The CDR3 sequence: CASSLEMYEQFF. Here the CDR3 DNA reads TGTGCCAGCAGCTTAGAGATGTATGAGCAGTTCTTC.